The T cell receptor beta chain described here comes from a study of early T cells in non-severe SARS-CoV-2 infection. Study summary: The input, bulk RNA from unsorted whole blood, was sequenced, and chains were unpaired.

From the 5' RACE reads, TCRdb called clonotypes with MiXCR, one entry per CDR3 protein. The sample consists of just over 95,000 distinct CDR3 sequences, approximately 11% of them appearing once. This clonotype was observed at least ten times. Its antigen is unknown. Germline CDR1 is SGHRS and CDR2 is YFSETQ. The V gene lost 0 bases and the J gene lost 2 bases, with 11 bases spanning the gap. There are 16 residues in the CDR3. Overall study results and limits: VDJdb matching skewed toward anti-spike CD8 responses, missing private and CD4 specificities.

V usage is TRBV5-1 and J usage is TRBJ2-2; a possible D gene is TRBD1 (6 bases). The sequence was obtained from an adult who was a healthcare worker with PCR-confirmed SARS-CoV-2 infection or an uninfected control (not recorded which). The sample was whole blood. The CDR3 is CASSLAQGQNTGELFF. As DNA, the CDR3 is TGCGCCAGCAGCTTGGCCCAGGGACAAAACACCGGGGAGCTGTTTTTT.